This T cell receptor beta chain was captured by sequencing in a study of OX40 agonist ivuxolimab in advanced cancers. This clone was seen only a few times. Looked up from germline, CDR1 is SGHNT and CDR2 is YYREEE (reference sequence). V shed 0 bases and J shed 4 bases, with 12 bases lying between them. This CDR3 is 15 amino acids long. Sequencing was performed with immunoSEQ multiplex PCR; in TCRdb, only in-frame clones are kept and a portion is missing. The sample contains about 77,000 clones, roughly 86% of which appear only once. The specimen comprised CD4+ or CD8+ T cells sorted from blood, sampled in a trial of the OX40 agonist ivuxolimab. The chain is built from TRBV5-4 and TRBJ2-3; weak D call: TRBD1 (5 bases). This sequence originates from an adult with an advanced solid tumor such as melanoma, head and neck, liver or kidney cancer. In nucleotides, the CDR3 is TGTGCCAGCAGCTTGGCAGGGCTCCGCTCAGATACGCAGTATTTT. Protein: CASSLAGLRSDTQYF.